What follows is one T cell receptor (beta chain) and its context. Its antigen is as yet unknown. Per the study methods: Quality scores were absent from the junction-only immunoSEQ sequences, so filtering differed. Clones were sequenced by immunoSEQ multiplex PCR, and TCRdb holds only the in-frame ones, with some missing. V and J calls and clone size come straight from that table; D and trimming were deduced from the DNA. Of 330,000 or so clones detected, approximately 74% appear once; the ten largest clones hold around a tenth. This sample was taken from a study of shared clonotypes between healthy human individuals. About the research overall: Donors were a couple of women and a few men aged 18 to 49. For every donor, three CD4 naive, three CD4 memory, two CD8 naive and one CD8 memory plates were used. Study-level findings and limits: Around 4.9% of naive CD4 clonotypes were shared across four donors.

CDR1 KGHSH and CDR2 LQKENI come from the germline V gene. The CDR3 consists of 13 residues. The V end was cut by 2 bases, the J end by 9 bases, with 11 bases between. The specimen sequenced was memory CD4+ T cells sorted from blood. Indicated subset: CD45RA-negative fraction. This receptor was taken from a man younger than 40 in good health. The chain combines TRBV18 with TRBJ1-5; no clear D. The CDR3 here is CASSPGSMVPQHF. The CDR3 DNA reads as TGTGCCAGCTCACCAGGGTCAATGGTGCCCCAGCATTTT. The full variable domain, rest sourced from reference TRBV18 and TRBJ1-5, is NAGVMQNPRHLVRRRGQEARLRCSPMKGHSHVYWYRQLPEEGLKFMVYLQKENIIDESGMPKERFSAEFPKEGPSILRIQQVVRGDSAAYFCASSPGSMVPQHFGDGTRLSIL.